A single sample gave rise to the 7 T cell receptor beta chains below, sequenced in a study of cytomegalovirus exposure and HLA in healthy donors. The PCR contained 60 Vbeta and 13 Jbeta primers. TCRdb's table, derived via immunoSEQ multiplex PCR, lists solely in-frame clones and lacks some. Counted here are roughly 72,000 clones, 74% occurring once; the ten biggest clones make up roughly an eighth. Material for sequencing was PBMCs. The receptor set was obtained from a human donor in good health.

The J gene is TRBJ1-6, the V gene TRBV15; D not resolved. Trimming shortened V by 0 bases and J by 0 bases, and 9 bases separated the two germline ends. CDR3 length equals 17 residues. CDR1 and CDR2 (germline): LNHNV, YYDKDF (reference sequence). The CDR3 protein is CATSRDYSNSYNSPLHF. CDR3 nucleotides: TGTGCCACCAGCAGAGATTACAGTAACTCCTATAATTCACCCCTCCACTTT.

The rearrangement joins TRBV7-6 to TRBJ2-1, with 13 nucleotides matching TRBD2. CDR1 SGHVS and CDR2 FNYEAQ come from the germline V gene. The CDR3 totals 15 residues. The trim removed 5 bases at V and 7 bases at J, leaving 5 bases unmatched. The CDR3, as DNA: TGTGCCAGCAGCGGAGGACTAGCGGGAGCGAATGAGCAGTTCTTC. Translated, it gives CASSGGLAGANEQFF.

This clone was seen a few times. V usage is TRBV6-1 and J usage is TRBJ2-6; D not certain. Trimming shortened V by 3 bases and J by 0 bases, and 12 bases separated the two germline ends. CDR3 length: 17 amino acids. Germline CDR1 reads MNHNS; CDR2 reads SASEGT. This chain's CDR3 is CASSDGQWSSGANVLTF. The CDR3 nucleotides read TGTGCCAGCAGTGATGGTCAGTGGAGCTCTGGGGCCAACGTCCTGACTTTC.

The chain employs TRBV6-6 and TRBJ1-1; D is undetermined. With 0 bases removed from V and 5 bases from J, the gap between germline ends came to 13 bases. There are 15 residues in the CDR3. Germline V gives CDR1 MNHNY, CDR2 SVGAGI (reference sequence). CDR3 in DNA: TGTGCCAGCAGTTACTCGGCGAGGGTGGGGACTGAAGCTTTCTTT. Translated: CASSYSARVGTEAFF.

This clone was seen just once. J is TRBJ1-1 and V is TRBV5-1; D possibly corresponds to TRBD1 (6 bases). This CDR3 is built from 16 residues. Trimming stripped 2 bases from V and 4 bases from J, with 18 bases between. Germline V gives CDR1 SGHRS, CDR2 YFSETQ. CDR3 in DNA: TGCGCCAGCAGCTTAGGTAGTAAGGGGGTGAGCACTGAAGCTTTCTTT. Translated: CASSLGSKGVSTEAFF.

The V call is TRBV2, the J call TRBJ2-7, with TRBD1 identical over 8 bases. The CDR3 covers 13 residues. CDR1 SNHLY and CDR2 FYNNEI come from the germline V gene. With V trimmed by 3 bases and J by 13 bases, 11 bases remained unmatched. CDR3 protein: CASSENGAGTGYF. The DNA of the CDR3 is TGTGCCAGCAGTGAGAACGGTGCCGGGACAGGTTACTTC.

The CDR3 DNA is TGTGCCAGCAGCCTAGGGACTAGCAGGAACAATGAGCAGTTCTTC. Translated: CASSLGTSRNNEQFF. The chain employs TRBV7-9 and TRBJ2-1, with TRBD2 matching over 9 bases. From germline, CDR1 is SEHNR and CDR2 FQNEAQ (reference sequence). The CDR3 covers 15 residues. The ends lost 5 bases at V and 5 bases at J; junction bases unmatched: 7.